The 7 T cell receptor beta chains presented below share a single source sample, sequenced in a study of blood T cell repertoires in COVID-19. Method: immunoSEQ multiplex PCR; TCRdb's copy keeps in-frame clones and lacks some. Of about 280,000 clones listed, roughly 85% were seen once; the top ten hold roughly 5%. Input material: peripheral blood. These receptors were taken from a man aged 45-65 years with active or convalescent COVID-19.

V is TRBV11-2 and J is TRBJ1-2; perhaps TRBD1 as D (5 bases). The germline CDR1 and CDR2 sequences are SGHAT and FQNNGV. Trimming pared 4 bases from V and 8 bases from J, leaving 14 bases between. The length of the CDR3 is 13 residues. CDR3 region: CASSWGRESGYTF. The CDR3 nucleotides are TGTGCCAGCAGCTGGGGGAGGGAAAGCGGCTACACCTTC.

V and J are TRBV28 and TRBJ1-2; 7 nucleotides agree with TRBD1. The CDR3 loop spans 15 amino acids. V lost 5 bases and J lost 4; bases outside the gene matches: 10. The germline V gene has CDR1 MDHEN and CDR2 SYDVKM. In DNA form, the CDR3 reads TGTGCCAGCAGTCCTGGACAGGCGGGAAGCTATGGCTACACCTTC. Amino acid sequence: CASSPGQAGSYGYTF.

V is TRBV6-5 and J is TRBJ1-5; TRBD1 might be the D (5 bases). The CDR3 has 15 residues. V was cut by 0 bases and J by 6 bases, with 12 bases left in between. In germline, CDR1 is MNHEY, CDR2 SVGAGI. CDR3 nucleotides: TGTGCCAGCAGTTACTCGGGGGAGGGGCCTCAGCCCCAGCATTTT. Translated, it gives CASSYSGEGPQPQHF.

This rearrangement joins TRBV28 to TRBJ1-2; maybe TRBD1 (5 bases). This CDR3 is built from 13 residues. Trimming shortened V by 3 bases and J by 3 bases, and 8 bases separated the two germline ends. Germline CDR1 is MDHEN and CDR2 is SYDVKM. The CDR3 nucleotides are TGTGCCAGCAGTTTGGGACTGGACTATGGCTACACCTTC. It encodes CASSLGLDYGYTF.

The chain links TRBV12-3 or TRBV12-4 to TRBJ1-2; 9 bases fit TRBD1. The V and J ends lost 6 bases and 7 bases, in that order; junction bases with no gene match: 6. This CDR3 spans 13 amino acids. The CDR3 DNA is TGTGCCAGCAGCCAGGGACAGGGACTTGGCTACACCTTC. It encodes CASSQGQGLGYTF.

This clone was observed a single time. The rearrangement links TRBV4-2 to TRBJ1-1; D is unclear. V was clipped by 1 base and J by 1 base, with 7 bases between them. Looked up from germline, CDR1 is LGHNA and CDR2 is YNFKEQ. The CDR3 is made up of 14 amino acids. This chain's CDR3 is CASSQGVGNTEAFF. As DNA, the CDR3 is TGTGCCAGCAGCCAAGGCGTCGGGAACACTGAAGCTTTCTTT.

This CDR3 is CAWSVTGSGNYNEQFF. CDR3 nucleotides: TGTGCCTGGAGTGTAACGGGGTCGGGGAACTACAATGAGCAGTTCTTC. This chain uses TRBV30 with TRBJ2-1, with D perhaps TRBD2 (5 bases). The CDR3 length is 16 residues. V was cut by 0 bases and J by 3 bases, with 15 bases left in between. CDR1 GTSNPN and CDR2 SVGIG come from the germline V gene (reference sequence).